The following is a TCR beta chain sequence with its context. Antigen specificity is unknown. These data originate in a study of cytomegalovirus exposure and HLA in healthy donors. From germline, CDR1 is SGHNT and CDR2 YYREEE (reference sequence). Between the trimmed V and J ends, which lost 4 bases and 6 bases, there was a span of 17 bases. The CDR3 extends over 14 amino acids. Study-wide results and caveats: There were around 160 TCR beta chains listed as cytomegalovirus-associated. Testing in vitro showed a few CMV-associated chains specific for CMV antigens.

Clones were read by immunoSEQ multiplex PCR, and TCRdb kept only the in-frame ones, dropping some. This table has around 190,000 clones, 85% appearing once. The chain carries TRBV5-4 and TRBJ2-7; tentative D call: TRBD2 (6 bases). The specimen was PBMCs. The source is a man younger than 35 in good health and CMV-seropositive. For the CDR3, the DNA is TGTGCCAGCAGCCCGGGGGAGCCAGGGTTCGAGCAGTACTTC. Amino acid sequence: CASSPGEPGFEQYF.